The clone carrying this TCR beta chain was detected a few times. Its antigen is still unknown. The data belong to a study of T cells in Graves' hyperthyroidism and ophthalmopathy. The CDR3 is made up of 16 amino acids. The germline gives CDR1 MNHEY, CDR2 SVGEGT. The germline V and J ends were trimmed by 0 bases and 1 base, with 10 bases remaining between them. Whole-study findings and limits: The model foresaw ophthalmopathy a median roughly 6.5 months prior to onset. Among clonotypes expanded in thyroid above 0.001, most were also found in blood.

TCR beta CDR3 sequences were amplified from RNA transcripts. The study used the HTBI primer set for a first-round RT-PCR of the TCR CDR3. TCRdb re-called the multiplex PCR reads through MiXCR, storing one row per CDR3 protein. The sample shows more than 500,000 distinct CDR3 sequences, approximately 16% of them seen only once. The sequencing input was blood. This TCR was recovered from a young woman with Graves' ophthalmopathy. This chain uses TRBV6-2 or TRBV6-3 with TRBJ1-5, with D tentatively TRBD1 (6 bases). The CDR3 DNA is TGTGCCAGCAGTTACTCGATTCAGGGGAGCAATCAGCCCCAGCATTTT. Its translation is CASSYSIQGSNQPQHF.